The next 3 T cell receptor beta chains were all read from a single sample in a study of cytomegalovirus exposure and HLA in healthy donors. It was with 60 Vbeta and 13 Jbeta primers that the PCR ran. Here immunoSEQ multiplex PCR was the method, and the copy in TCRdb shows in-frame clones only, minus some. The sample lists about 140,000 clones, about 9.1% seen once, with about 7.5% in the top ten. The sequenced sample was PBMCs. The receptors were sampled from a woman aged 40 to 50 in good health and CMV-seropositive.

The genes are TRBV19 and TRBJ2-5; 7 bases are shared with TRBD2. Germline V gene lookup returns CDR1 LNHDA and CDR2 SQIVND (reference sequence). The junction had 2 bases not matched to a gene; V was cut back by 1 base and J by 0 bases. The CDR3 loop spans 15 amino acids. CDR3 sequence (DNA): TGTGCCAGTAGTATAGGGCGGGGGTACCAAGAGACCCAGTACTTC. The encoded protein is CASSIGRGYQETQYF. The variable domain in full, completed from reference TRBV19 and TRBJ2-5, reads DGGITQSPKYLFRKEGQNVTLSCEQNLNHDAMYWYRQDPGQGLRLIYYSQIVNDFQKGDIAEGYSVSREKKESFPLTVTSAQKNPTAFYLCASSIGRGYQETQYFGPGTRLLVL.

There are a few counts of this clone. The chain couples TRBV2 to TRBJ2-2; 12 nucleotides line up with TRBD1. The CDR3 totals 15 residues. Per the germline V gene, CDR1 is SNHLY and CDR2 is FYNNEI. Trimming at V came to 8 bases and at J to 7 bases, leaving 8 bases not matched to a gene. The CDR3 DNA sequence: TGTGCCAGCCACCCAAGGGACAGGGGGCTCGGGGAGCTGTTTTTT. This sequence encodes CASHPRDRGLGELFF. The full variable domain, rest sourced from reference TRBV2 and TRBJ2-2, is EPEVTQTPSHQVTQMGQEVILRCVPISNHLYFYWYRQILGQKVEFLVSFYNNEISEKSEIFDDQFSVERPDGSNFTLKIRSTKLEDSAMYFCASHPRDRGLGELFFGEGSRLTVL.

The genes are TRBV11-2 and TRBJ2-1, with D tentatively TRBD1 (6 bases). Germline CDR1 is SGHAT and CDR2 is FQNNGV. The V gene lost 5 bases and the J gene lost 9 bases, with 29 bases spanning the gap. The CDR3 covers 18 residues. The CDR3 DNA sequence: TGTGCCAGCAGCCCACAACGCGGAGACAGGTTGGCTATAGGTGAGCAGTTCTTC. As protein: CASSPQRGDRLAIGEQFF.